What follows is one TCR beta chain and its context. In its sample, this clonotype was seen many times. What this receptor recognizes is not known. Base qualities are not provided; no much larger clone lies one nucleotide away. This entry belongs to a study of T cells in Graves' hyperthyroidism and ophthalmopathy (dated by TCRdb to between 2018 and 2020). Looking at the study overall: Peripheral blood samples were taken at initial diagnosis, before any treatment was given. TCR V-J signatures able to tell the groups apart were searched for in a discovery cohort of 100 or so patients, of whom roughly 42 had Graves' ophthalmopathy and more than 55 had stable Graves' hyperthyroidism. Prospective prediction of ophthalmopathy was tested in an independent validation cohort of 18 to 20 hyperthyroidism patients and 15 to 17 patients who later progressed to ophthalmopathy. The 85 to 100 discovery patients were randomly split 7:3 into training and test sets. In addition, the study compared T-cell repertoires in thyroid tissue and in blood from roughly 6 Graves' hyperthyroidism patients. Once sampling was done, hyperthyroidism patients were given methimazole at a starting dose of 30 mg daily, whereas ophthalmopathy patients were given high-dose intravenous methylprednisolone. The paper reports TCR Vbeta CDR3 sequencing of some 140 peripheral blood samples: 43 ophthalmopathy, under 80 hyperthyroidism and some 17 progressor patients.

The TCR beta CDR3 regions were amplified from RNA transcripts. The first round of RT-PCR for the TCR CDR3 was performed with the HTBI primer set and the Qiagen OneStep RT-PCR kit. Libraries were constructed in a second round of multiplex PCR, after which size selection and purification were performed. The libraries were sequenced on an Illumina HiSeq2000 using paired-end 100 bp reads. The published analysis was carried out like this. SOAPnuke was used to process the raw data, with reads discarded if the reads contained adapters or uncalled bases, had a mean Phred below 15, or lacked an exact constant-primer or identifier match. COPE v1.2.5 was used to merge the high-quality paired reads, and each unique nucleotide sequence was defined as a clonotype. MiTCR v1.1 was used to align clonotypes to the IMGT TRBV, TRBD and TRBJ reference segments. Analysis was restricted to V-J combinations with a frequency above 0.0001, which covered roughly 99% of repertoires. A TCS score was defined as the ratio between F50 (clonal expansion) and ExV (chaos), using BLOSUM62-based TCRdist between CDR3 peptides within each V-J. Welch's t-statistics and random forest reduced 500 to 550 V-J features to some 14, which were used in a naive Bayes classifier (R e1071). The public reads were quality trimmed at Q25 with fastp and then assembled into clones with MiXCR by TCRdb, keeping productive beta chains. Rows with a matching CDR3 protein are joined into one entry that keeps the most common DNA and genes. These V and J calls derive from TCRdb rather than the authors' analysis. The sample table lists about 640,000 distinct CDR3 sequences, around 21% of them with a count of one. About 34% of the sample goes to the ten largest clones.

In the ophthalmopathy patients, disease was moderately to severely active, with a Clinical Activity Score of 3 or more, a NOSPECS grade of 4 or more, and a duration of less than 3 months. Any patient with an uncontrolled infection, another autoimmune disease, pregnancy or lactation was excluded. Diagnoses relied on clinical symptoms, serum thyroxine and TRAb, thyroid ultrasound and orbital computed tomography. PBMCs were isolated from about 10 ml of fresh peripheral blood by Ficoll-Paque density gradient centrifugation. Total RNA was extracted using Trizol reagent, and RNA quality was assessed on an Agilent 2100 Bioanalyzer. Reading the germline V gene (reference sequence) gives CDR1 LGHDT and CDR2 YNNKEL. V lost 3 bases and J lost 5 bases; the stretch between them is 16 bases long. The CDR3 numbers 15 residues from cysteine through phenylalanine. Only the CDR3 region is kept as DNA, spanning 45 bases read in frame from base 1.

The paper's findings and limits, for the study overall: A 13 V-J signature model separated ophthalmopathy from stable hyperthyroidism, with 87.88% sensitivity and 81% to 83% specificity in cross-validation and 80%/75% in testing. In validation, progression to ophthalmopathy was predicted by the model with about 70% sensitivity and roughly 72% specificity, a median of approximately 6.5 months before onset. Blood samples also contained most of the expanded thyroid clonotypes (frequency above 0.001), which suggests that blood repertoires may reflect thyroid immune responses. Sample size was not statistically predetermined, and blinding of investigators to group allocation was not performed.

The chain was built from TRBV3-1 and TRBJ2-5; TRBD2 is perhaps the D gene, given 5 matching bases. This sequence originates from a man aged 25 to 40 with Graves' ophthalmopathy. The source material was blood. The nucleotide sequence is TGTGCCAGCAGCCACAATGTGGGAGTGGCTGAGACCCAGTACTTC. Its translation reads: CASSHNVGVAETQYF.